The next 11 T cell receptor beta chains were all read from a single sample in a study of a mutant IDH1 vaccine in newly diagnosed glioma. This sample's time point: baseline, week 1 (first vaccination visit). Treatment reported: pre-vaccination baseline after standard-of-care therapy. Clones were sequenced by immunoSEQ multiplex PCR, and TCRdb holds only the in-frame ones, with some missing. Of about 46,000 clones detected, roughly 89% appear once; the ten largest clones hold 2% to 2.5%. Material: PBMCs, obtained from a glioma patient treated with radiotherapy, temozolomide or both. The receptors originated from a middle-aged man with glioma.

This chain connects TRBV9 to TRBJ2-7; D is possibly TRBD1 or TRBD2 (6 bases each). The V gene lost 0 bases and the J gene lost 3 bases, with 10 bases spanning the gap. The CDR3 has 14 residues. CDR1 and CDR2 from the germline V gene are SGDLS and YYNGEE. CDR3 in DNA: TGTGCCAGCAGCGTAGGGACAGCGGGCTACGAGCAGTACTTC. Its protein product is CASSVGTAGYEQYF.

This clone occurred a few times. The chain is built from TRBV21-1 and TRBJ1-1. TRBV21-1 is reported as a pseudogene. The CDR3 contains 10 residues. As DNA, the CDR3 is TGTGCCAGCAAAGGCAGGGAGGCTTTCTTT. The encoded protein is CASKGREAFF.

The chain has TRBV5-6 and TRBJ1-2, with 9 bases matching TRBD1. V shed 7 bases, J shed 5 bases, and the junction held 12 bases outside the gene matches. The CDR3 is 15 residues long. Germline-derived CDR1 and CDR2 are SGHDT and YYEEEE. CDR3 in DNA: TGTGCCAGCTCGCAACAGGGGGCGCGACGGTATGGCTACACCTTC. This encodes CASSQQGARRYGYTF.

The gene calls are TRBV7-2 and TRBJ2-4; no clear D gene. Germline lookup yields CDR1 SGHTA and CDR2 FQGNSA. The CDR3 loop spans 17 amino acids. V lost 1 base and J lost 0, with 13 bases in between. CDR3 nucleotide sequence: TGTGCCAGCAGCTTAGGAGGCAGAGACCTAGCCAAAAACATTCAGTACTTC. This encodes CASSLGGRDLAKNIQYF.

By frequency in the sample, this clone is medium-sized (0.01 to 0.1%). The CDR3 coding sequence is TGTGCCAGCAGCTCTGGGACCGGGGAGACCCAGTACTTC. This codes for CASSSGTGETQYF. The rearrangement joins TRBV7-3 to TRBJ2-5; D possibly uses TRBD1 or TRBD2 (5 bases each). The germline V gene encodes CDR1 SGHTA and CDR2 FQGTGA. The CDR3 extends over 13 amino acids. Trimming removed 4 bases from V and 5 bases from J, with 11 bases in between. Looking up the rest from reference TRBV7-3 and TRBJ2-5 gives the full variable domain: GAGVSQTPSNKVTEKGKYVELRCDPISGHTALYWYRQSLGQGPEFLIYFQGTGAADDSGLPNDRFFAVRPEGSVSTLKIQRTERGDSAVYLCASSSGTGETQYFGPGTRLLVL.

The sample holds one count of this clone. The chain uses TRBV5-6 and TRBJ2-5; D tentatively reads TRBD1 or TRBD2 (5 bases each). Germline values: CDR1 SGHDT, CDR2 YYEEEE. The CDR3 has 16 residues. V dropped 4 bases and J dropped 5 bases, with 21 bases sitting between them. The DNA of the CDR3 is TGTGCCAGCAGCGTGTGGGGGAACTGGGCGTATGAGACCCAGTACTTC. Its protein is CASSVWGNWAYETQYF.

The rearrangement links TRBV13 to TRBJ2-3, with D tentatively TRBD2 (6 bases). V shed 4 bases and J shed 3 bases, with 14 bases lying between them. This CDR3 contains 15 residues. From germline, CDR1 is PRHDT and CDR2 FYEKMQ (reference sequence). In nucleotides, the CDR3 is TGTGCCAGCAGCTACGCCGGGACTTATACAGATACGCAGTATTTT. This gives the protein CASSYAGTYTDTQYF.

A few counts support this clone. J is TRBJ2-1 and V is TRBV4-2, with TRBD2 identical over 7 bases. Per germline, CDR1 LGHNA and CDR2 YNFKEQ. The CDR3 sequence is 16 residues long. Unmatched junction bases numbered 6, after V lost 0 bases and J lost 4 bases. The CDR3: CASSQDPGGGYNEQFF. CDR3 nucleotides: TGTGCCAGCAGCCAAGACCCGGGAGGCGGGTACAATGAGCAGTTCTTC.

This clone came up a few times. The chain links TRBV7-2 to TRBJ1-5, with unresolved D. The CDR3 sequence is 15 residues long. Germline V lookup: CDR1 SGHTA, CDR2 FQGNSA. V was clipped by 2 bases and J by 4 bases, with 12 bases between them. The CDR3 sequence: CASSLSRDRNQPQHF. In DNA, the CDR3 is TGTGCCAGCAGCTTAAGTAGAGACCGTAATCAGCCCCAGCATTTT.

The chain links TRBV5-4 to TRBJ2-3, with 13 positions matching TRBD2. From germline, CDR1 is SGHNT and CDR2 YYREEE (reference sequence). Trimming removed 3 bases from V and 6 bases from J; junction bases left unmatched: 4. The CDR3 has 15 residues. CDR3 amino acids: CASSSGLAGADTQYF. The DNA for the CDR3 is TGTGCCAGCAGCTCCGGACTAGCGGGAGCCGATACGCAGTATTTT.

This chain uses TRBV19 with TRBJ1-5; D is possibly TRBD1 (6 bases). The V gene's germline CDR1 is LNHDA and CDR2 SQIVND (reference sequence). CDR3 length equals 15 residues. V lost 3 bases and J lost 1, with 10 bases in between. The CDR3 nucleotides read TGTGCCAGTAGTATGACAGGCCTAAGCAATCAGCCCCAGCATTTT. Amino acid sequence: CASSMTGLSNQPQHF.